Listed here are 32 T cell receptor beta chains from one sample, sequenced in a study of regulatory T cells in long-lasting Graves disease. Time point specified: persistent/refractory GD, antithyroid drugs over 5 years with positive TRAb. PBMC RNA served as the TCR library source. Arm-PCR of CDR3 regions with iRepertoire HTBI primers generated TCR beta libraries. TCRdb re-derived calls from the multiplex PCR reads in MiXCR, one entry per CDR3 protein. In the table there are 300,000 to 400,000 distinct CDR3 sequences, around a fifth of which are singletons. This sample comprised peripheral blood mononuclear cells (PBMCs), obtained when the disease was refractory, from a patient treated with antithyroid drugs. Every receptor here comes from a female donor with Graves disease.

This clonotype has at least ten counts. V usage is TRBV11-3 and J usage is TRBJ1-1, with unresolved D. Trimming pared 7 bases from V and 0 bases from J, leaving 6 bases between. Germline-derived CDR1 and CDR2 are SGHNT and YENEEA. There are 12 residues in the CDR3. The CDR3 sequence: CASTRLNTEAFF. DNA for the CDR3: TGTGCCAGCACCCGGCTGAACACTGAAGCTTTCTTT.

This clonotype was detected ten times or more. J is TRBJ2-3 and V is TRBV13; D may be TRBD2 (5 bases). The germline V gene encodes CDR1 PRHDT and CDR2 FYEKMQ (reference sequence). Trimming left V 0 bases short and J 0 bases short, with 10 bases between. The CDR3 consists of 16 residues. CDR3 bases: TGTGCCAGCAGCTTAGGAACGGGGTCTAGCACAGATACGCAGTATTTT. Amino acids: CASSLGTGSSTDTQYF. The entire variable domain, with the rest obtained from reference TRBV13 and TRBJ2-3, is as follows: AAGVIQSPRHLIKEKRETATLKCYPIPRHDTVYWYQQGPGQDPQFLISFYEKMQSDKGSIPDRFSAQQFSDYHSELNMSSLELGDSALYFCASSLGTGSSTDTQYFGPGTRLTVL.

The chain carries TRBV30 and TRBJ1-2; D possibly corresponds to TRBD1 (6 bases). CDR1 is GTSNPN, CDR2 SVGIG, per germline (reference sequence). V dropped 0 bases and J dropped 1 base, with 9 bases sitting between them. This CDR3 is 14 amino acids long. The CDR3 protein is CAWSVLRGNYGYTF. DNA for the CDR3: TGTGCCTGGAGTGTACTCAGGGGTAACTATGGCTACACCTTC.

This chain connects TRBV19 to TRBJ2-2, with D tentatively TRBD1 or TRBD2 (5 bases each). Germline assignment: CDR1 LNHDA and CDR2 SQIVND (reference sequence). V lost 11 bases and J lost 4, with 20 bases in between. CDR3 length: 15 residues. Here the CDR3 reads CAVGSEGRFTGELFF. The CDR3 region has the DNA TGTGCCGTTGGAAGCGAGGGGCGATTCACCGGGGAGCTGTTTTTT.

For this clonotype: A read error may explain this, as a much larger clone is one base away. This chain joins TRBV6-1 and TRBJ1-2; no firm D call. The CDR3 is 14 residues long. Germline CDR1 MNHNS, CDR2 SASEGT. Deletions cut 6 bases from V and 3 bases from J, with 14 bases between. In DNA, the CDR3 is TGTGCCAGCAGAAGGACGGGAGCTGACTATGGCTACACCTTC. This sequence encodes CASRRTGADYGYTF.

This clonotype was observed many times. The chain uses TRBV11-2 and TRBJ2-5, with TRBD2 identical over 14 bases. V lost 5 bases, J lost 5 bases, and 4 bases stayed unmatched. This CDR3 is built from 15 residues. Germline loops: CDR1 SGHAT, CDR2 FQNNGV. In DNA form, the CDR3 reads TGTGCCAGCAGCCAGGGACTAGCGGGAGAGGAGACCCAGTACTTC. Its protein is CASSQGLAGEETQYF.

This clonotype was seen at least ten times. The chain joins TRBV6-1 to TRBJ1-5, with TRBD1 matching over 10 bases. V lost 6 bases to trimming and J lost 2 bases; unmatched junction nucleotides: 4. Germline V CDR1 and CDR2: MNHNS, SASEGT. CDR3 length equals 15 residues. The CDR3 nucleotides are TGTGCCAGCAGAGGGACAGGGGCAGGCAATCAGCCCCAGCATTTT. This codes for CASRGTGAGNQPQHF.

There are many counts of this clonotype. The rearrangement links TRBV18 to TRBJ1-1; D ambiguous. This CDR3 has 13 residues. Germline CDR1 KGHSH, CDR2 LQKENI. The V and J ends lost 7 bases and 0 bases respectively, with 9 bases between them. The CDR3 spells CASYGQMNTEAFF. DNA for the CDR3: TGTGCCAGCTACGGGCAGATGAACACTGAAGCTTTCTTT.

The chain uses TRBV19 and TRBJ2-1, with 7 nucleotides matching TRBD2. The ends lost 2 bases at V and 0 bases at J; junction bases unmatched: 25. In germline, CDR1 is LNHDA, CDR2 SQIVND (reference sequence). This CDR3 comprises 23 residues. As DNA, the CDR3 is TGTGCCAGTAGTATACCCCCTTGGGGAGGGGCAGGGAACCTTAAGATCTCCTACAATGAGCAGTTCTTC. Translating it yields CASSIPPWGGAGNLKISYNEQFF.

V is TRBV7-9 and J is TRBJ2-2; weak D call: TRBD2 (5 bases). Germline V lookup: CDR1 SEHNR, CDR2 FQNEAQ (reference sequence). Trimming took off 2 bases at V and 1 base at J, with 14 bases between the two ends. The CDR3 consists of 17 residues. As DNA, the CDR3 is TGTGCCAGCAGCTTATTGGTAGGGAGAAGGAACACCGGGGAGCTGTTTTTT. Residues: CASSLLVGRRNTGELFF. Filled out from reference TRBV7-9 and TRBJ2-2, the complete variable domain reads DTGVSQNPRHKITKRGQNVTFRCDPISEHNRLYWYRQTLGQGPEFLTYFQNEAQLEKSRLLSDRFSAERPKGSFSTLEIQRTEQGDSAMYLCASSLLVGRRNTGELFFGEGSRLTVL.

The gene calls are TRBV9 and TRBJ1-2; D is uncertain. Looked up from germline, CDR1 is SGDLS and CDR2 is YYNGEE. This CDR3 has 13 amino acids. The ends were cut back, 3 bases at V and 0 bases at J, with 6 bases in the middle. The DNA for the CDR3 is TGTGCCAGCAGCGCCCAAGCTAACTATGGCTACACCTTC. Protein: CASSAQANYGYTF.

In this sample, this clonotype turned up many times. V and J are TRBV28 and TRBJ2-1, with D perhaps given as TRBD1 or TRBD2 (7 bases each). Germline V gene sequence: CDR1 MDHEN, CDR2 SYDVKM. The CDR3 length is 16 residues. Trimming shortened V by 7 bases and J by 1 base, and 17 bases separated the two germline ends. CDR3 sequence: CASIRGGGRSYNEQFF. Written as DNA, the CDR3 is TGTGCCAGCATCAGGGGGGGGGGGCGATCCTACAATGAGCAGTTCTTC.

This clonotype was seen many times. This chain uses TRBV28 with TRBJ2-2; unclear D gene. The CDR3 has 16 amino acids. The germline V gene has CDR1 MDHEN and CDR2 SYDVKM. The ends were cut back, 5 bases at V and 1 base at J, with 14 bases in the middle. The CDR3, as DNA: TGTGCCAGCAGTAGGCGAGGCCAAATGAACACCGGGGAGCTGTTTTTT. It translates to CASSRRGQMNTGELFF.

This clonotype was picked up a small number of times. The chain combines TRBV12-3 or TRBV12-4 with TRBJ2-2; D perhaps matches TRBD2 (6 bases). The CDR3 runs to 13 residues. V lost 6 bases, J lost 5 bases, and 10 bases lay in between. The CDR3 is CASRLGGTGELFF. The CDR3 coding sequence is TGTGCCAGCAGACTCGGGGGAACCGGGGAGCTGTTTTTT.

V and J are TRBV7-9 and TRBJ1-5; D is unclear. Trimming cost V 4 bases and J 0 bases, with 13 bases left between them. The CDR3 loop spans 16 amino acids. Germline CDR1 is SEHNR and CDR2 is FQNEAQ (reference sequence). This chain's CDR3 is CASSYPGTLSNQPQHF. DNA of the CDR3: TGTGCCAGCAGCTATCCGGGCACTCTTAGCAATCAGCCCCAGCATTTT.

V is TRBV4-1 and J is TRBJ1-5, with D possibly TRBD1 on 6 matching bases. V dropped 1 base and J dropped 3 bases, with 16 bases sitting between them. Germline lookup yields CDR1 MGHRA and CDR2 YSYEKL. The CDR3 runs to 17 residues. CDR3 DNA sequence: TGCGCCAGCAGCCAAGCCCCGGTCGGGGGCTACAATCAGCCCCAGCATTTT. Its protein is CASSQAPVGGYNQPQHF.

This clonotype was seen many times. This sequence joins TRBV7-6 and TRBJ2-5; 10 bases agree with TRBD1. V gave up 4 bases and J gave up 5 bases; unmatched junction bases: 13. Germline CDR1 is SGHVS and CDR2 is FNYEAQ. The CDR3 runs 17 residues. This CDR3 is CASSYAVAGTGDETQYF. For the CDR3, the DNA is TGTGCCAGCAGCTATGCGGTAGCAGGGACAGGGGACGAGACCCAGTACTTC.

The chain joins TRBV7-9 to TRBJ1-3, with D possibly being TRBD1 (5 bases). V lost 5 bases to trimming and J lost 0 bases, with 14 bases between them. Germline V gene data show CDR1 as SEHNR and CDR2 as FQNEAQ (reference sequence). The CDR3 is made up of 16 amino acids. CDR3 sequence (DNA): TGTGCCAGCAGCCTTGGGGGGGTCATCTCTGGAAACACCATATATTTT. Protein sequence: CASSLGGVISGNTIYF.

Only a few counts were recorded for this clonotype. The chain combines TRBV5-6 with TRBJ1-5; tentative D call: TRBD1 (6 bases). There are 15 residues in the CDR3. Germline values: CDR1 SGHDT, CDR2 YYEEEE. The V gene lost 0 bases and the J gene lost 4 bases, with 11 bases spanning the gap. CDR3 DNA: TGTGCCAGCAGCTTGGCAGCAGGGGTTAATCAGCCCCAGCATTTT. The encoded protein is CASSLAAGVNQPQHF.

This clonotype was detected only a few times. The chain carries TRBV7-9 and TRBJ1-1; the D gene is possibly TRBD1 (5 bases). From germline, CDR1 is SEHNR and CDR2 FQNEAQ (reference sequence). The CDR3 is 13 amino acids. With 3 bases removed from V and 6 bases from J, the gap between germline ends came to 11 bases. The CDR3 sequence is CASSFRGGAEAFF. The CDR3 DNA sequence: TGTGCCAGCAGCTTTCGGGGAGGGGCTGAAGCTTTCTTT.

The chain employs TRBV20-1 and TRBJ2-5; 7 nucleotides match TRBD1. Germline V lookup: CDR1 DFQATT, CDR2 SNEGSKA (reference sequence). Trimming at V came to 6 bases and at J to 1 base, leaving 14 bases not matched to a gene. This CDR3 spans 16 amino acids. CDR3 coding DNA: TGCAGTGCCCTCTTCCTCTACGACAGGGCCCAAGAGACCCAGTACTTC. It specifies CSALFLYDRAQETQYF.

This chain connects TRBV7-3 to TRBJ2-7; D is uncertain. Germline-derived CDR1 and CDR2 are SGHTA and FQGTGA. The CDR3 consists of 14 residues. Trimming removed 0 bases from V and 2 bases from J, with 8 bases in between. The CDR3 is CASSLTWATYEQYF. Written as DNA, the CDR3 is TGTGCCAGCAGCTTAACGTGGGCGACCTACGAGCAGTACTTC.

This clonotype was counted many times. The chain recombines TRBV7-3 with TRBJ2-7; D ambiguous. The CDR3 sequence is 13 residues long. Germline-derived CDR1 and CDR2 are SGHTA and FQGTGA. V was pared by 6 bases and J by 0 bases, with 9 bases between. Written as DNA, the CDR3 is TGTGCCAGCAGTTTAGGGCCCTCCTACGAGCAGTACTTC. The encoded protein is CASSLGPSYEQYF.

This clonotype was observed at least ten times. The CDR3 sequence: CASSLERGTDTQYF. The CDR3 DNA is TGTGCCAGCAGCTTAGAGCGGGGCACAGATACGCAGTATTTT. This chain uses TRBV11-2 with TRBJ2-3, with D possibly being TRBD2 (5 bases). The CDR3 spans 14 residues. V was trimmed by 0 bases and J by 1 base, leaving 5 bases between them. In germline, CDR1 is SGHAT, CDR2 FQNNGV. The full variable domain, rest sourced from reference TRBV11-2 and TRBJ2-3, is EAGVAQSPRYKIIEKRQSVAFWCNPISGHATLYWYQQILGQGPKLLIQFQNNGVVDDSQLPKDRFSAERLKGVDSTLKIQPAKLEDSAVYLCASSLERGTDTQYFGPGTRLTVL.

This chain links TRBV7-9 with TRBJ1-4, with no clear D. V was shortened by 2 bases and J by 6 bases, with 13 bases between the two germline ends. CDR3 length: 15 amino acids. Looked up from germline, CDR1 is SEHNR and CDR2 is FQNEAQ (reference sequence). The CDR3 is CASSLLPGSDEKLFF. The CDR3 nucleotides are TGTGCCAGCAGCTTATTACCGGGCTCGGATGAAAAACTGTTTTTT.

This clonotype was found many times. This rearrangement joins TRBV6-5 to TRBJ1-2; possibly TRBD1 for D (6 bases). The CDR3 length is 13 residues. Trimming removed 2 bases at V and 6 bases at J, with 10 bases between. Germline CDR1 is MNHEY and CDR2 is SVGAGI. CDR3 residues: CASSYRGVDGYTF. Here the CDR3 DNA reads TGTGCCAGCAGTTACAGGGGGGTGGATGGCTACACCTTC.

The chain is built from TRBV6-9 and TRBJ2-2, with D tentatively TRBD1 (5 bases). V lost 4 bases to trimming and J lost 5 bases, with 11 bases between them. CDR3 size: 14 residues. In germline, CDR1 is MNHGY, CDR2 SVAAGI. The CDR3 sequence: CASSSGAFTGELFF. CDR3 bases: TGTGCCAGCAGTTCTGGGGCTTTTACCGGGGAGCTGTTTTTT.

In the case of this clonotype: This may be a read error, as it is one base from a much larger clone. The CDR3 nucleotides are TGTGCCAACAGTTGGGGGGACAGGGTATTTGGAAACACCATATATTTT. Amino acid sequence: CANSWGDRVFGNTIYF. The genes are TRBV28 and TRBJ1-3; 9 positions match TRBD1. The CDR3 contains 16 residues. Germline V gene lookup returns CDR1 MDHEN and CDR2 SYDVKM.

V is TRBV5-1 and J is TRBJ1-2, with TRBD1 matching over 7 bases. Looked up from germline, CDR1 is SGHRS and CDR2 is YFSETQ. The CDR3 is 14 residues long. V gave up 4 bases and J gave up 6 bases; unmatched junction bases: 9. DNA for the CDR3: TGCGCCAGCAGCATACAGGGGAGTAATGATGGCTACACCTTC. It yields the protein CASSIQGSNDGYTF.

This clonotype was counted a few times. The J gene is TRBJ2-5, the V gene TRBV7-9; D perhaps matches TRBD1 (5 bases). CDR1 is SEHNR, CDR2 FQNEAQ, per germline (reference sequence). Deletions cut 2 bases from V and 1 base from J, with 11 bases between. This CDR3 contains 15 residues. The CDR3 sequence is CASSLWRQGQETQYF. The CDR3 DNA reads TGTGCCAGCAGCTTATGGCGTCAGGGCCAAGAGACCCAGTACTTC. Drawing the rest from reference TRBV7-9 and TRBJ2-5, the complete variable domain is DTGVSQNPRHKITKRGQNVTFRCDPISEHNRLYWYRQTLGQGPEFLTYFQNEAQLEKSRLLSDRFSAERPKGSFSTLEIQRTEQGDSAMYLCASSLWRQGQETQYFGPGTRLLVL.

The chain couples TRBV29-1 to TRBJ2-7; 9 nucleotides line up with TRBD1. Germline lookup yields CDR1 SQVTM and CDR2 ANQGSEA. The CDR3 consists of 17 residues. The ends lost 4 bases at V and 0 bases at J; junction bases unmatched: 13. The CDR3 region has the DNA TGCAGCGTTGCTCGGTGGGACAGGGTTTTTGGCTCCTACGAGCAGTACTTC. It yields the protein CSVARWDRVFGSYEQYF.

As for this clonotype: This likely stems from a read error, as it lies one base from a far larger clone. J is TRBJ2-7 and V is TRBV27, with TRBD2 identical over 9 bases. The DNA end lines up better with TRBJ2-5; the J call may be wrong. In germline, CDR1 is MNHEY, CDR2 SMNVEV (reference sequence). The CDR3 has 14 amino acids. Here the CDR3 reads CVTRGGGRQETQYF. The CDR3 DNA reads TGTGTCACCCGCGGGGGGGGGAGGCAAGAGACCCAGTACTTC.